The TCR beta chain under discussion was sequenced for a study of T cell responses to AZD1222 COVID-19 vaccine. Findings and caveats of the study: Seropositive at baseline were only a handful of AZD1222 recipients. No repertoire was sampled before or during the peak T cell response, only after it. Donors in the cohort were predominantly white British and more often female, and clonal diversity was possibly underestimated.

As regards this clone: Its antigen remains unknown.

Here immunoSEQ multiplex PCR was the method, and the copy in TCRdb shows in-frame clones only, minus some. Of about 120,000 clones listed, just over 85% are singletons. Here the sequenced sample was peripheral blood, taken on day 0 of AZD1222 vaccination. This receptor was identified in an adult in good health.

The CDR3 is CASRRGGGNQPQHF. CDR3 sequence (DNA): TGTGCCAGCAGAAGGGGCGGGGGGAATCAGCCCCAGCATTTT. The V gene is TRBV6-5, the J gene TRBJ1-5, with TRBD1 as a possible D gene (5 bases). From germline, CDR1 is MNHEY and CDR2 SVGAGI. The CDR3 is made up of 14 amino acids. The germline V and J ends were trimmed by 6 bases and 4 bases, with 13 bases remaining between them.